This entry lists 13 T cell receptor beta chains sequenced from one sample in a study of CD8 T cells in ankylosing spondylitis. TCRdb re-analysed the 5' RACE reads in MiXCR, keeping a single row per CDR3 protein. The sample contains around 250,000 distinct CDR3 sequences, 15% to 20% of which appear only once. The sequenced sample consisted of blood, either unsorted or a sorted T cell fraction (not recorded which). Every receptor here comes from a male donor with ankylosing spondylitis or in good health (not recorded which).

This clonotype was counted many times. The CDR3: CASSLGLGREAFF. The CDR3 DNA follows: TGCGCCAGCAGCTTGGGATTGGGGCGTGAAGCTTTCTTT. This chain uses TRBV5-1 with TRBJ1-1, with D perhaps matching TRBD1 (5 bases). Germline V CDR1 and CDR2: SGHRS, YFSETQ. This CDR3 has 13 residues. V was shortened by 0 bases and J by 7 bases, with 10 bases between the two germline ends.

This clonotype has just a few counts. The chain carries TRBV9 and TRBJ2-7; 11 bases fit TRBD2. There are 15 residues in the CDR3. Germline V gene data show CDR1 as SGDLS and CDR2 as YYNGEE. V trimming: 5 bases; J trimming: 2 bases; junction bases outside the gene matches: 6. CDR3 nucleotide sequence: TGTGCCAGCAGGGAGGGACTAGCGGAGACCTACGAGCAGTACTTC. As protein: CASREGLAETYEQYF.

The chain joins TRBV7-9 to TRBJ1-2; 8 bases map to TRBD1. Germline V lookup: CDR1 SEHNR, CDR2 FQNEAQ (reference sequence). The CDR3 length is 15 residues. V was pared by 5 bases and J by 8 bases, with 13 bases of the junction left unmatched. In DNA form, the CDR3 reads TGTGCCAGCAGCGCCCCGGGACAGGAAGGAGGAGGCTACACCTTC. It translates to CASSAPGQEGGGYTF.

V usage is TRBV4-3 and J usage is TRBJ1-4, with TRBD1 identical over 9 bases. The germline gives CDR1 LGHNA, CDR2 YSLEER. The CDR3 length is 15 residues. The V gene end was trimmed by 2 bases and the J gene end by 8 bases; junction bases not matched to a gene: 6. CDR3 nucleotide sequence: TGCGCCAGCAGCCAAAACAGGGGGCTAGGGGAAAAACTGTTTTTT. It codes for CASSQNRGLGEKLFF.

This clonotype was counted many times. This chain connects TRBV7-9 to TRBJ2-1; D is perhaps TRBD1 (5 bases). This CDR3 contains 14 residues. The V end was cut by 0 bases, the J end by 8 bases, with 11 bases between. In germline, CDR1 is SEHNR, CDR2 FQNEAQ (reference sequence). The CDR3 region has the DNA TGTGCCAGCAGCTTAGCGCCTGGGGCGGATGAGCAGTTCTTC. Translated: CASSLAPGADEQFF. Looking up the rest from reference TRBV7-9 and TRBJ2-1 gives the full variable domain: DTGVSQNPRHKITKRGQNVTFRCDPISEHNRLYWYRQTLGQGPEFLTYFQNEAQLEKSRLLSDRFSAERPKGSFSTLEIQRTEQGDSAMYLCASSLAPGADEQFFGPGTRLTVL.

There are a few counts of this clonotype. The chain employs TRBV25-1 and TRBJ2-7; either TRBD1 or TRBD2 may fit D (5 bases each). This CDR3 spans 15 amino acids. The germline gives CDR1 MGHDK, CDR2 SYGVNS. V was clipped by 3 bases and J by 1 base, with 13 bases between them. CDR3 nucleotides: TGTGCCAGCAGTGATTATCGGGACCCTTCCTACGAGCAGTACTTC. This sequence encodes CASSDYRDPSYEQYF.

This clonotype was counted many times. The rearrangement joins TRBV15 to TRBJ2-1; tentatively, D is TRBD2 (6 bases). The CDR3 length is 15 residues. Germline loops: CDR1 LNHNV, CDR2 YYDKDF (reference sequence). V lost 5 bases, J lost 2 bases, and 13 bases lay in between. The CDR3 DNA sequence: TGTGCCACCAGCTATCAGGGAGGAACCTACAATGAGCAGTTCTTC. Protein sequence: CATSYQGGTYNEQFF.

The chain employs TRBV29-1 and TRBJ2-7; 10 bases are shared with TRBD2. This CDR3 is built from 20 residues. Unmatched junction bases numbered 18, after V lost 1 base and J lost 0 bases. Germline CDR1 SQVTM, CDR2 ANQGSEA. Here the CDR3 DNA reads TGCAGCGTTGAAGGTTTCGCCTCGGAGCGGGAGGGCCCTCACTCCTACGAGCAGTACTTC. This encodes CSVEGFASEREGPHSYEQYF.

The V and J genes are TRBV11-2 and TRBJ2-5; a possible D gene is TRBD2 (6 bases). Per germline, CDR1 SGHAT and CDR2 FQNNGV. The CDR3 contains 18 residues. V lost 9 bases to trimming and J lost 5 bases, with 31 bases between them. The CDR3 nucleotides are TGTGCCAGTAGCACGACGGACGAGAGCGGGCCGGATGGGGAGACCCAGTACTTC. Its protein product is CASSTTDESGPDGETQYF.

The sample holds many counts of this clonotype. This chain links TRBV27 with TRBJ2-2, with D maybe TRBD1 (6 bases). V shed 4 bases and J shed 6 bases, with 12 bases lying between them. From germline, CDR1 is MNHEY and CDR2 SMNVEV (reference sequence). The CDR3 consists of 14 residues. The CDR3, as DNA: TGTGCCAGCAGTTGGAACCAGGGGTCCGGGGAGCTGTTTTTT. The encoded protein is CASSWNQGSGELFF.

V and J are TRBV6-2 or TRBV6-3 and TRBJ2-1, with 10 bases that match TRBD2. Per the germline V gene, CDR1 is MNHEY and CDR2 is SVGEGT. The V segment lost 4 bases and the J segment 4 bases; nucleotides outside the gene matches: 7. The CDR3 loop spans 16 amino acids. CDR3 nucleotides: TGTGCCAGCAGTTTTGGACTAGCGGACCTTTACAATGAGCAGTTCTTC. Its protein product is CASSFGLADLYNEQFF.

This clonotype has only a few counts. V and J are TRBV5-1 and TRBJ1-3; D gene uncertain. The CDR3 totals 18 residues. Deletions cut 1 base from V and 1 base from J, with 18 bases between. Germline V gene sequence: CDR1 SGHRS, CDR2 YFSETQ. CDR3 protein: CASSLSGSIGLSGNTIYF. As DNA, the CDR3 is TGCGCCAGCAGCTTGTCTGGCAGTATTGGGTTGTCTGGAAACACCATATATTTT.

This clonotype appeared a few times. This sequence joins TRBV12-3 or TRBV12-4 and TRBJ2-5; D may match TRBD1 or TRBD2 (5 bases each). V was trimmed by 5 bases and J by 1 base, leaving 14 bases between them. This CDR3 spans 15 amino acids. This CDR3 is CASSLRDLTQETQYF. The DNA of the CDR3 is TGTGCCAGCAGTCTCCGGGACCTTACCCAAGAGACCCAGTACTTC.